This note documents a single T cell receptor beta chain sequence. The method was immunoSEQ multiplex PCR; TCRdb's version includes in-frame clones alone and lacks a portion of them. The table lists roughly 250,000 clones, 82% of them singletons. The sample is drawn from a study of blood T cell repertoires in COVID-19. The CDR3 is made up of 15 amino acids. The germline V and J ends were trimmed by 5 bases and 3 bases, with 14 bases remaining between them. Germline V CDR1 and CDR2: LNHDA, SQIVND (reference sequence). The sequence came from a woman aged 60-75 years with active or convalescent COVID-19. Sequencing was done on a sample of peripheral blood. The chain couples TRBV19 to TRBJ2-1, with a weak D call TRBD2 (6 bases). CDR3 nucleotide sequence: TGTGCCAGTAGTCGGGGCCAGGGAGGCTACAATGAGCAGTTCTTC. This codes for CASSRGQGGYNEQFF.